These T cell receptor beta chains were read from a single sample in a study of blood T cell repertoires in COVID-19. Produced via immunoSEQ multiplex PCR; TCRdb's table is partial and in-frame only. The profile shows around 150,000 clones, roughly 84% of them singletons. Sequenced material: peripheral blood. These receptors all stem from an older woman with acute or convalescent COVID-19. Both conserved end residues are part of each CDR3. Fields, in order: clone size, V gene, D gene, J gene, CDR3 protein, CDR3 DNA. D genes are given only for firm matches. Not all rows give a size; the values are once, few, many and, for expanded clones, a class.

NA	TRBV3-1/TRBV3-2	NA	TRBJ2-5	CASSQDSVGLRRETQYF	TGTGCCAGCAGCCAAGATTCGGTAGGACTCAGGCGGGAGACCCAGTACTTC
few	TRBV27	TRBD1	TRBJ1-2	CASSLTGTVYGYTF	TGTGCCAGCAGTTTAACCGGGACAGTCTATGGCTACACCTTC
NA	TRBV5-6	NA	TRBJ2-3	CASSFVSGSTDTQYF	TGTGCCAGCAGCTTTGTAAGCGGCTCCACAGATACGCAGTATTTT
NA	TRBV18	TRBD1	TRBJ1-1	CASSPRMTGWSAMNTEAFF	TGTGCCAGCTCACCGAGGATGACAGGGTGGTCCGCCATGAACACTGAAGCTTTCTTT
few	TRBV5-4	TRBD2	TRBJ2-1	CASSLREGKYNEQFF	TGTGCCAGCAGCCTGCGGGAGGGCAAGTACAATGAGCAGTTCTTC
once	TRBV6-4	NA	TRBJ2-1	CASSVASSYNEQFF	TGTGCCAGCAGTGTCGCTAGCTCCTACAATGAGCAGTTCTTC
NA	TRBV5-4	TRBD2	TRBJ2-2	CASSLTAGGVPGELFF	TGTGCCAGCAGCTTGACGGCGGGAGGGGTCCCCGGGGAGCTGTTTTTT
NA	TRBV28	TRBD1	TRBJ2-3	CASRTGGANTDTQYF	TGTGCCAGCAGGACAGGGGGCGCGAACACAGATACGCAGTATTTT
NA	TRBV29-1	NA	TRBJ1-4	CSVGGVYSEKLFF	TGCAGCGTTGGCGGGGTATACTCCGAAAAACTGTTTTTT
NA	TRBV19	TRBD1	TRBJ1-5	CASSITRQGGVYYQPQHF	TGTGCCAGTAGTATAACGAGACAGGGGGGCGTTTATTATCAGCCCCAGCATTTT
NA	TRBV6-2/TRBV6-3	NA	TRBJ2-7	CASSYGGDYEQYF	TGTGCCAGCAGTTACGGCGGGGACTACGAGCAGTACTTC
NA	TRBV9	NA	TRBJ1-3	CASSVGGTGNTIYF	TGTGCCAGCAGCGTCGGGGGGACTGGAAACACCATATATTTT
NA	TRBV7-9	NA	TRBJ2-7	CASSLGRRGLIEQYF	TGTGCCAGCAGCTTAGGAAGGCGGGGGCTCATCGAGCAGTACTTC
NA	TRBV13	TRBD2	TRBJ2-1	CASTRTSGGNEQFF	TGTGCCAGCACAAGGACTAGCGGGGGCAATGAGCAGTTCTTC
NA	TRBV3-1/TRBV3-2	NA	TRBJ1-1	CASSRLREGTEAFF	TGTGCCAGCAGCCGCCTTCGGGAGGGAACTGAAGCTTTCTTT
NA	TRBV23-1	TRBD1	TRBJ2-2	CASSRKSGQGGLTGELFF	TGCGCCAGCAGTCGCAAATCGGGACAGGGGGGCCTCACCGGGGAGCTGTTTTTT
NA	TRBV7-9	NA	TRBJ2-5	CASSFGGVQETQYF	TGTGCCAGCAGCTTTGGAGGGGTCCAAGAGACCCAGTACTTC
NA	TRBV12-5	NA	TRBJ1-3	CASASRLDSGNTIYF	TGTGCTAGTGCTTCCCGACTGGACTCTGGAAACACCATATATTTT
once	TRBV11-3	TRBD2	TRBJ2-1	CASSLVSGTDNEQFF	TGTGCCAGCAGCTTAGTTAGCGGGACCGACAATGAGCAGTTCTTC
NA	TRBV29-1	TRBD1	TRBJ1-2	CSVGPQGLDGYTF	TGCAGCGTTGGTCCACAGGGGCTAGATGGCTACACCTTC
NA	TRBV5-4	TRBD1	TRBJ1-2	CASSLARTGTGSNF	TGTGCCAGCAGCTTGGCCAGGACAGGGACGGGCTCTAACTTC
NA	TRBV5-1	TRBD1	TRBJ2-7	CARGPFPGTGLDEQYF	TGCGCCAGGGGTCCCTTTCCCGGGACAGGGCTCGACGAGCAGTACTTC
NA	TRBV15	NA	TRBJ1-3	CATSRGTVSSGNTIYF	TGTGCCACCAGCAGAGGGACAGTAAGCTCTGGAAACACCATATATTTT
NA	TRBV5-4	NA	TRBJ2-5	CASTTRELKETQYF	TGTGCCAGCACCACCCGAGAACTTAAAGAGACCCAGTACTTC
NA	TRBV3-1/TRBV3-2	NA	TRBJ1-4	CASSGAGGKLFF	TGTGCCAGCAGCGGGGCAGGCGGAAAACTGTTTTTT
NA	TRBV20-1	NA	TRBJ2-1	CSASRGNEQFF	TGCAGTGCGAGTCGCGGCAATGAGCAGTTCTTC
NA	TRBV10-3	TRBD1	TRBJ1-1	CAISDGRTGFVKAFF	TGTGCCATCAGTGATGGGAGGACAGGTTTTGTCAAAGCTTTCTTT
NA	TRBV7-9	NA	TRBJ1-1	CASNGQGGTEAFF	TGTGCCAGCAATGGGCAGGGAGGCACTGAAGCTTTCTTT
NA	TRBV28	NA	TRBJ2-1	CASSRATVSYNEQFF	TGTGCCAGCAGCCGAGCGACAGTCTCCTACAATGAGCAGTTCTTC
NA	TRBV14	NA	TRBJ1-3	CASSQGLSGNTIYF	TGTGCCAGCAGCCAGGGGCTCTCTGGAAACACCATATATTTT
NA	TRBV6-5	NA	TRBJ1-2	CATGSRYGYTF	TGTGCCACCGGTTCCCGCTATGGCTACACCTTC
NA	TRBV28	TRBD1	TRBJ1-4	CASGPGGRANEKLFF	TGTGCCAGCGGCCCAGGGGGGCGGGCTAATGAAAAACTGTTTTTT
NA	TRBV6-2/TRBV6-3	TRBD1	TRBJ2-1	CASSSEDRAYNEQFF	TGTGCCAGCAGTTCGGAGGACAGGGCCTACAATGAGCAGTTCTTC
NA	TRBV29-1	NA	TRBJ1-2	CSVDQGGGGNYGYTF	TGCAGCGTCGATCAAGGTGGCGGGGGAAACTATGGCTACACCTTC
NA	TRBV5-1	TRBD2	TRBJ2-7	CASSAGGSYEQYF	TGCGCCAGCAGCGCCGGGGGGTCCTATGAGCAGTACTTC
NA	TRBV28	TRBD2	TRBJ2-7	CASSQAGGLAGVEQYF	TGTGCCAGCAGCCAAGCGGGAGGACTAGCGGGAGTCGAGCAGTACTTC
NA	TRBV27	TRBD1	TRBJ2-7	CASSLGPGTGIYEQYF	TGTGCCAGCAGTTTAGGTCCCGGGACAGGGATCTACGAGCAGTACTTC
few	TRBV7-9	TRBD1	TRBJ2-5	CASSRGRIGRETQYF	TGTGCCAGCAGTAGGGGGCGTATAGGCCGAGAGACCCAGTACTTC
NA	TRBV6-5	NA	TRBJ2-7	CASAESGTIYYEQYF	TGTGCCAGCGCTGAATCCGGGACAATCTATTACGAGCAGTACTTC
NA	TRBV12-3/TRBV12-4	TRBD1	TRBJ2-7	CASRDRGREQYF	TGTGCCAGCAGAGACAGGGGGAGGGAGCAGTACTTC
NA	TRBV24-1	TRBD1	TRBJ2-7	CATSDGQGFPYEQYF	TGTGCCACCAGTGATGGACAGGGGTTTCCCTACGAGCAGTACTTC
NA	TRBV7-7	TRBD2	TRBJ2-3	CASSPGRGGTDTQYF	TGTGCCAGCAGCCCCGGGCGGGGGGGCACAGATACGCAGTATTTT
NA	TRBV28	TRBD1	TRBJ2-1	CASTETGVAGSVFF	TGTGCCAGCACCGAGACAGGGGTTGCGGGAAGCGTCTTCTTC